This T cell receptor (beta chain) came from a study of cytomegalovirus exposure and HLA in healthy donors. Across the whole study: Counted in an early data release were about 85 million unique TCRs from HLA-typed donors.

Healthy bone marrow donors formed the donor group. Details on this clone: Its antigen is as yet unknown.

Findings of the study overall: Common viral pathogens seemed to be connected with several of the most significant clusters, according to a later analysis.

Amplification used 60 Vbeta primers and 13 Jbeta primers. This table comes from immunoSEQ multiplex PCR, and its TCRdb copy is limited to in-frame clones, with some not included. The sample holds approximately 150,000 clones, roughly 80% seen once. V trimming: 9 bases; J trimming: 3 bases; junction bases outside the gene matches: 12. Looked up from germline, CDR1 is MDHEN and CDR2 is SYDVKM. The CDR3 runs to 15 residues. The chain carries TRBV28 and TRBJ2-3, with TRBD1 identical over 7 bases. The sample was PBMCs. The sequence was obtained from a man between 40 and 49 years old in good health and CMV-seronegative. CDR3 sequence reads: CASALTGFETDTQYF. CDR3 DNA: TGTGCCAGTGCTCTGACAGGGTTTGAGACAGATACGCAGTATTTT. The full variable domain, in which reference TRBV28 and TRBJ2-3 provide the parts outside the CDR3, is DVKVTQSSRYLVKRTGEKVFLECVQDMDHENMFWYRQDPGLGLRLIYFSYDVKMKEKGDIPEGYSVSREKKERFSLILESASTNQTSMYLCASALTGFETDTQYFGPGTRLTVL.